The 16 T cell receptor beta chains below were found in one sample sequenced in a study of vaccination and CD4 T cells after COVID-19. Researchers used the Oncomine TCR Beta short-read assay to sequence DNA from cultured CD4+ T cells. Via MiXCR, TCRdb re-called the PCR reads, giving one row per CDR3 protein. The data show 13,000 to 15,000 distinct CDR3 sequences, approximately 57% seen once. As to treatment: approximately 9-day PBMC culture with coronavirus spike peptide pools or control peptides (ViraFEST assay). These TCRs' antigens remain unknown. The specimen sequenced was CD4+ T cells from blood, cultured in vitro. These TCRs come from a human donor who had recovered from COVID-19.

There are a few counts of this clonotype. The chain is built from TRBV20-1 and TRBJ2-7; 14 bases map to TRBD2. The CDR3 runs to 14 residues. Germline assignment: CDR1 DFQATT and CDR2 SNEGSKA (reference sequence). CDR3 protein: CSAVGTSGSYEQYF. In DNA, the CDR3 is TGCAGCGCAGTCGGGACTAGCGGGAGCTACGAGCAGTACTTC.

In its sample, this clonotype ranks as medium-sized (0.01 to 0.1%). CDR3 coding DNA: TGTGCCAGCAGTGAAGTTGATGGGACAGGGGAGGAAAAACTGTTTTTT. Amino acids: CASSEVDGTGEEKLFF. The chain joins TRBV6-1 to TRBJ1-4; 10 bases are a match to TRBD1. The length of the CDR3 is 16 residues. The germline CDR1 and CDR2 sequences are MNHNS and SASEGT. The ends lost 1 base at V and 8 bases at J; junction bases unmatched: 7.

The gene calls are TRBV28 and TRBJ1-5; unclear D gene. Germline-derived CDR1 and CDR2 are MDHEN and SYDVKM. The V gene lost 8 bases and the J gene lost 13 bases, with 12 bases spanning the gap. The CDR3 length is 10 residues. The CDR3 DNA follows: TGTGCCAGCGGCAAGGGTATACAGCATTTT. This codes for CASGKGIQHF.

This clonotype was recorded a few times. This chain uses TRBV18 with TRBJ1-1; D remains ambiguous. Trimming removed 1 base at V and 4 bases at J, with 7 bases between. Germline CDR1 reads KGHSH; CDR2 reads LQKENI. The CDR3 loop spans 13 amino acids. CDR3 coding DNA: TGTGCCAGCTCACCACATACGTCCACTGAAGCTTTCTTT. This gives the protein CASSPHTSTEAFF.

This sequence joins TRBV28 and TRBJ1-5, with a weak D call TRBD1 (6 bases). Germline V gives CDR1 MDHEN, CDR2 SYDVKM. V was trimmed by 6 bases and J by 3 bases, leaving 15 bases between them. This CDR3 has 15 amino acids. CDR3 coding DNA: TGTGCCAGCAGGGAGACAGGCATTTCCAATCAGCCCCAGCATTTT. Its protein product is CASRETGISNQPQHF.

The J gene is TRBJ1-5, the V gene TRBV20-1, with TRBD1 matching over 10 bases. Germline CDR1 reads DFQATT; CDR2 reads SNEGSKA (reference sequence). This CDR3 region has 14 residues. Germline trimming cut 5 bases from V and 5 bases from J; bases unmatched to any gene: 6. The CDR3 DNA reads TGCAGTGCTTCCCCGGGACAGGGGCATCAGCCCCAGCATTTT. The encoded protein is CSASPGQGHQPQHF.

The gene calls are TRBV28 and TRBJ2-5; 9 nucleotides agree with TRBD1. V gave up 11 bases and J gave up 2 bases; unmatched junction bases: 12. This CDR3 is 15 amino acids long. Germline V gives CDR1 MDHEN, CDR2 SYDVKM. DNA of the CDR3: TGTGCCGGTTCGGGAAGTGGACAGGGGCAAGAGACCCAGTACTTC. Amino acids: CAGSGSGQGQETQYF.

The V call is TRBV29-1, the J call TRBJ2-3, with 10 bases identical to TRBD1. Germline V CDR1 and CDR2: SQVTM, ANQGSEA. This CDR3 is built from 14 residues. Losses at the gene ends were 3 bases for V and 3 bases for J; bases not matched to a gene: 3. The CDR3 sequence: CSVERQGATDTQYF. The DNA of the CDR3 is TGCAGCGTTGAGAGACAGGGGGCTACAGATACGCAGTATTTT.

This clonotype was recorded a few times. V usage is TRBV6-2 or TRBV6-3 and J usage is TRBJ1-5; the D is unclear. CDR3 length equals 12 residues. The germline gives CDR1 MNHEY, CDR2 SVGEGT. Trimming cost V 6 bases and J 4 bases, with 7 bases left between them. CDR3 region: CASSRPNQPQHF. DNA of the CDR3: TGTGCCAGCAGCCGTCCAAATCAGCCCCAGCATTTT.

V usage is TRBV7-6 and J usage is TRBJ2-3; D is uncertain. V was clipped by 5 bases and J by 6 bases, with 12 bases between them. This CDR3 region has 13 residues. Germline values: CDR1 SGHVS, CDR2 FNYEAQ. CDR3 sequence: CASSPGLRDTQYF. The DNA of the CDR3 is TGTGCCAGCAGCCCTGGCCTGCGGGATACGCAGTATTTT.

This clonotype turned up a few times. J is TRBJ1-6 and V is TRBV7-3; D may be TRBD1 (5 bases). Germline V CDR1 and CDR2: SGHTA, FQGTGA. The V and J ends lost 1 base and 11 bases respectively, with 12 bases between them. This CDR3 has 14 amino acids. The CDR3 reads CASSLMGPRAPLHF. The CDR3 DNA reads as TGTGCCAGCAGCTTAATGGGGCCACGGGCACCCCTCCACTTT.

V gene TRBV6-2 or TRBV6-3 combines with J gene TRBJ2-7; no definite D call. Germline V gene sequence: CDR1 MNHEY, CDR2 SVGEGT. CDR3 size: 12 residues. Deletions cut 0 bases from V and 3 bases from J, with 3 bases between. The CDR3 is CASSYSHYEQYF. CDR3 coding DNA: TGTGCCAGCAGTTACTCGCACTACGAGCAGTACTTC.

This chain connects TRBV6-4 to TRBJ1-5, with 7 bases that match TRBD1. Per the germline V gene, CDR1 is MRHNA and CDR2 is SNTAGT. V shed 6 bases and J 0 bases; nucleotides not matched to a gene: 11. The CDR3 runs to 17 residues. This CDR3 is CASRGPGQWHSNQPQHF. As DNA, the CDR3 is TGTGCCAGCAGAGGACCGGGACAGTGGCATAGCAATCAGCCCCAGCATTTT.

The chain is built from TRBV19 and TRBJ2-1, with 9 bases matching TRBD1. This CDR3 contains 15 residues. The germline V gene encodes CDR1 LNHDA and CDR2 SQIVND (reference sequence). Trimming cost V 3 bases and J 7 bases; bases outside gene matches: 7. In DNA form, the CDR3 reads TGTGCCAGTAGTATGGAGGACAGGGGTAGGAATGAGCAGTTCTTC. Residues: CASSMEDRGRNEQFF.

The gene calls are TRBV6-1 and TRBJ2-7, with 9 bases lining up with TRBD2. The length of the CDR3 is 16 residues. The germline V gene encodes CDR1 MNHNS and CDR2 SASEGT. The V and J ends lost 2 bases and 0 bases, in that order; junction bases with no gene match: 5. The CDR3 sequence is CASSEIRTSVSYEQYF. In DNA, the CDR3 is TGTGCCAGCAGTGAAATCCGGACTAGCGTCTCCTACGAGCAGTACTTC.

As DNA, the CDR3 is TGTGCCAGCAGCTTGCGGGGGACAAAATTCTCCTACGAGCAGTACTTC. It specifies CASSLRGTKFSYEQYF. This sequence joins TRBV11-3 and TRBJ2-7; TRBD2 might be the D (7 bases). The CDR3 spans 16 residues. In germline, CDR1 is SGHNT, CDR2 YENEEA. Between the trimmed V and J ends, which lost 3 bases and 0 bases, there was a span of 15 bases.